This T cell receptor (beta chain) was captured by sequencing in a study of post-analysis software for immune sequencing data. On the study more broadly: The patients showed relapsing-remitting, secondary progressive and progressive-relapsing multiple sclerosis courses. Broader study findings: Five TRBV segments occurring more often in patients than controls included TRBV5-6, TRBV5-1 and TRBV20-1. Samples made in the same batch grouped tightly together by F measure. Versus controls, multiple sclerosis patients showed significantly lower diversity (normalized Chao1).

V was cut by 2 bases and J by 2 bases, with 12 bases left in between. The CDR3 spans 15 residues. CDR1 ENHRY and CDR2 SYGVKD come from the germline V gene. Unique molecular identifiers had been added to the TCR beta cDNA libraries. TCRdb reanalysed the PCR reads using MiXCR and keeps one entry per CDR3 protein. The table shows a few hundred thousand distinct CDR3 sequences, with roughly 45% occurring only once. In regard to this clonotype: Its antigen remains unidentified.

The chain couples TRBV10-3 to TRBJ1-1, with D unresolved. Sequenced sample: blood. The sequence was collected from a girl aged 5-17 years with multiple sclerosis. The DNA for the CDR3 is TGTGCCATCAGTGAGAAGACACAAGCCAACACTGAAGCTTTCTTT. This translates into CAISEKTQANTEAFF.